This entry describes one T cell receptor beta chain. Its antigen is currently unknown. The assay was immunoSEQ multiplex PCR, and TCRdb's table has in-frame clones only and misses some. The sample includes fewer than 40,000 clones, about 80% of them seen just once. The data derive from a study of regulatory and conventional T cells in RAG deficiency. Genomic DNA came from blood conventional CD4+ T cells gated CD25-low CD127-high. Study-level points and caveats: Patient subsets had shorter CDR3s; Omenn Treg-Tconv overlap exceeded 85%.

The CDR3 is 13 amino acids. CDR1 LNHDA and CDR2 SQIVND come from the germline V gene (reference sequence). V was pared by 3 bases and J by 1 base, with 6 bases between. These sequences were also reported in another study, on regulatory T cells. That paper adds: The primer mix had 52 TRBV and 13 TRBJ primers.

The chain joins TRBV19 to TRBJ1-2; D remains unclear. Sequencing was done on a sample of CD4+ effector T cells sorted from blood. This clonotype originated in a human donor in good health. DNA of the CDR3: TGTGCCAGTAGTATCGTGGGTAACTATGGCTACACCTTC. It yields the protein CASSIVGNYGYTF. The full variable domain, rest sourced from reference TRBV19 and TRBJ1-2, is DGGITQSPKYLFRKEGQNVTLSCEQNLNHDAMYWYRQDPGQGLRLIYYSQIVNDFQKGDIAEGYSVSREKKESFPLTVTSAQKNPTAFYLCASSIVGNYGYTFGSGTRLTVV.